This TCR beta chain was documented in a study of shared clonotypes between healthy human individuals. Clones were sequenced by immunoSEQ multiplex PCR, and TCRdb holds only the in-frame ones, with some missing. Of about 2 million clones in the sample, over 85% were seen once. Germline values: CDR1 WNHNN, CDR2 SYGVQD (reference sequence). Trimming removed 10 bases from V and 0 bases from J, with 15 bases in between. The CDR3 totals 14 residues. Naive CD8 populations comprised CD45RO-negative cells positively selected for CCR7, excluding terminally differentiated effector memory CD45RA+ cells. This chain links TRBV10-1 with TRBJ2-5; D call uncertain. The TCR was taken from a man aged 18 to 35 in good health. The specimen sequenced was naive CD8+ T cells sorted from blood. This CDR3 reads CAIPCVLYQETQYF. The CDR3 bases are TGCGCCATCCCTTGCGTCCTGTACCAAGAGACCCAGTACTTC.